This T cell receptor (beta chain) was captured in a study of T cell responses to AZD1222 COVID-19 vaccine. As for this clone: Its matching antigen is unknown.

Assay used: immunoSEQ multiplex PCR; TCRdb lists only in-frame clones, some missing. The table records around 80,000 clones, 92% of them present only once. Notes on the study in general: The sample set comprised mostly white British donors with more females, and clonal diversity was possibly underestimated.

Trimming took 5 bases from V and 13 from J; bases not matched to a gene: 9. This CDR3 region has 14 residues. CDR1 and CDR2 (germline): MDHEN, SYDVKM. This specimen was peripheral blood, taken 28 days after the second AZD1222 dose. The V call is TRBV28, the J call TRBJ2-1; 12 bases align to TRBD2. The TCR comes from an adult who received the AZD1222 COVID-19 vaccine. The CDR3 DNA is TGTGCCAGCAGTATACGGACTAGCGGGATGAGACAGTTCTTC. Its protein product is CASSIRTSGMRQFF. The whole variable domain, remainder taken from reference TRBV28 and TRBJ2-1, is DVKVTQSSRYLVKRTGEKVFLECVQDMDHENMFWYRQDPGLGLRLIYFSYDVKMKEKGDIPEGYSVSREKKERFSLILESASTNQTSMYLCASSIRTSGMRQFFGPGTRLTVL.